Sequencing of this T cell receptor (beta chain) was carried out in a study of T cells in Graves' hyperthyroidism and ophthalmopathy. Study outcomes and limitations: A 13 V-J signature model discriminated ophthalmopathy versus stable hyperthyroidism.

The CDR3 has 12 residues. Deletions cut 7 bases from V and 15 bases from J, with 19 bases between. Germline CDR1 and CDR2: SNHLY and FYNNEI. TCR beta CDR3 regions were amplified from RNA transcripts. The HTBI primer set was used in a first-round RT-PCR of the TCR CDR3. MiXCR was run by TCRdb on the multiplex PCR reads, yielding one entry per CDR3 protein. The sample lists some 360,000 distinct CDR3 sequences, approximately 15% occurring once. This clonotype was counted at least ten times. Its antigen is as yet unknown. This TCR came from a woman in her sixties with Graves' hyperthyroidism. The sample taken for sequencing was blood. This chain links TRBV2 with TRBJ2-1, with D tentatively TRBD2 (5 bases). Here the CDR3 DNA reads TGTGCCAGCACCCCGACGGGGTCACGGCGGTTCTTC. This encodes CASTPTGSRRFF.